This T cell receptor beta chain was identified during a study of blood T cell repertoires in COVID-19. Overall study context: The origin of the acute and convalescent COVID-19 samples was the United States, Italy and Spain. Sources were T cells, B-cell-depleted T cells, or PBMCs; the material itself was cDNA or gDNA.

Authors' data handling: Estimation of nucleated cell counts relied on the amplification of reference gene primers. Clones were sequenced by immunoSEQ multiplex PCR, and TCRdb holds only the in-frame ones, with some missing. That table furnishes V, J and clone size, whereas the DNA furnished D and trimming. Of around 95,000 clones listed, 80% to 95% are singletons. Trimming shortened V by 6 bases and J by 5 bases, and 9 bases separated the two germline ends. Germline CDR1 and CDR2: SNHLY and FYNNEI. This CDR3 has 12 residues. The chain combines TRBV2 with TRBJ2-3; no firm D call. The clonotype originates from a man aged 50 to 59 with active COVID-19. Input material: peripheral blood. CDR3 amino acids: CASRLQLDTQYF. The CDR3 DNA is TGTGCCAGCAGGTTACAGCTAGATACGCAGTATTTT.